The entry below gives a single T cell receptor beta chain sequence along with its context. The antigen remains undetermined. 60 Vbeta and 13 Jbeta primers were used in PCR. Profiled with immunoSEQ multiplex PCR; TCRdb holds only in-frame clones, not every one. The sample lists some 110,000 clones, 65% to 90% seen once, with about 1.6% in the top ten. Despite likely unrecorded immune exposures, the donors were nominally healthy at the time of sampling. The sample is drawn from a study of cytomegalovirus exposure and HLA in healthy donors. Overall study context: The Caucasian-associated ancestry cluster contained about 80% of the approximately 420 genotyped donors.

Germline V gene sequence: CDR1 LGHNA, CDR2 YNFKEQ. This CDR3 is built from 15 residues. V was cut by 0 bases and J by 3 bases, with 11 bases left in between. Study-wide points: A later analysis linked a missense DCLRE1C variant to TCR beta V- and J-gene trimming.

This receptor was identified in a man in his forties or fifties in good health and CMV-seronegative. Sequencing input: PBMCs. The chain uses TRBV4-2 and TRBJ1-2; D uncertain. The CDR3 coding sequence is TGTGCCAGCAGCCAAGAGACCTACGGAGACTATGGCTACACCTTC. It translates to CASSQETYGDYGYTF.